This T cell receptor (beta chain) was recovered during a study of OX40 agonist ivuxolimab in advanced cancers. The CDR3 covers 15 residues. V dropped 6 bases and J dropped 9; count of bases not matched to a gene: 11. The germline V gene encodes CDR1 MDHEN and CDR2 SYDVKM. This clone was counted a single time. This table comes from immunoSEQ multiplex PCR, and its TCRdb copy is limited to in-frame clones, with some not included. The repertoire includes some 60,000 clones, approximately 82% of them detected once, and around 5% sits in the top ten. This clonotype was obtained from an adult with an advanced solid tumor such as melanoma, head and neck, liver or kidney cancer. V is TRBV28 and J is TRBJ1-6, with 7 bases that match TRBD1. The source material was CD4+ or CD8+ T cells sorted from blood, sampled in a trial of the OX40 agonist ivuxolimab. The CDR3 spells CASSPVGQVASPLHF. CDR3 bases: TGTGCCAGCAGCCCTGTCGGACAGGTAGCTTCACCCCTCCACTTT.